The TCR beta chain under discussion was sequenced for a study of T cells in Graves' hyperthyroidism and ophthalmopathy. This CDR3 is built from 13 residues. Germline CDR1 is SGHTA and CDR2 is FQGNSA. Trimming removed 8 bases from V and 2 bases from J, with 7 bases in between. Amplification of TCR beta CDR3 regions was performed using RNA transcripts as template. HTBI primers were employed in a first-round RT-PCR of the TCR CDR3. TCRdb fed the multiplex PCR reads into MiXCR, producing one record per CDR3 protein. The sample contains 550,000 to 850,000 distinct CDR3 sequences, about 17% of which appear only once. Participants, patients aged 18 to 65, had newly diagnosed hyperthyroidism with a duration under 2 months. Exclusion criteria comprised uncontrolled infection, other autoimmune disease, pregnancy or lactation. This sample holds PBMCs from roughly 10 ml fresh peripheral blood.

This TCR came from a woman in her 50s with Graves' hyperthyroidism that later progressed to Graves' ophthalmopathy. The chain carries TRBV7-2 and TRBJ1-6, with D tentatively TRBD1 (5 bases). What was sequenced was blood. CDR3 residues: CASGTTYNSPLHF. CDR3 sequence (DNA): TGTGCCAGCGGGACCACCTATAATTCACCCCTCCACTTT.